This TCR beta chain was captured by sequencing in a study of vaccination effects on CD4 cells after COVID-19. Study results and limitations: At late timepoints after vaccination, vaccine- and infection-induced clones shrank markedly.

This CDR3 region has 15 residues. Trimming stripped 1 base from V and 8 bases from J, with 17 bases between. The V gene's germline CDR1 is LGHNA and CDR2 YNFKEQ. On this clone itself: Its antigen is unknown.

The ViraFEST assay expanded antigen-specific CD4+ T cells with viral peptide pools before sequencing. Once cultured for approximately 10 days, the cells underwent separation to obtain CD4+ T cells. It was two doses of either the BNT162b2 or mRNA-1273 vaccine that participants received. Wells containing approximately 2 million PBMC each were cultured with 10 IU/ml IL-2 and 8 to 10 ug/ml peptides. Data came from immunoSEQ multiplex PCR; TCRdb stores just in-frame clones and leaves some out. The sample carries some 40,000 clones, approximately 82% recorded once. The rearrangement joins TRBV4-2 to TRBJ1-2, with D hard to call. The starting material was CD4+ T cells from PBMCs cultured with HCoV-NL63 spike peptides, obtained after COVID-19 vaccination. The clonotype comes from a human donor who received a COVID-19 vaccine. Some clones in this sample may be carry-over from other donors' samples. CDR3 sequence reads: CASSQGWQLLRGYTF. Written as DNA, the CDR3 is TGTGCCAGCAGCCAAGGGTGGCAGCTCCTCCGCGGCTACACCTTC.